This T cell receptor (beta chain) is drawn from a study of T-cell reconstitution after alpha-beta-depleted transplantation in children (dated by TCRdb to about 2016). Context from the whole study: T-cell immune reconstitution after TCRalphabeta/CD19-depleted allogeneic hematopoietic cell transplantation in children was quantitatively tracked in the study by means of TCR repertoire profiling.

Receptors were amplified or captured by PCR. Sequencing relied on an Illumina HiSeq 2500. TCR libraries were prepared with molecular barcoding, using unique molecular identifiers to normalize TCRbeta repertoire quantification. TCRdb trimmed public reads at Q25 via fastp, called clones via MiXCR and kept in-frame beta chains. Every entry covers one CDR3 protein and lists the most common genes and DNA from its rows. The sample table holds roughly 500,000 distinct CDR3 sequences, of which about 18% were seen once. The ten largest clones take up roughly 3.3% of the sample. This clonotype was seen only a few times. The antigen this receptor binds is unknown. Base qualities are not recorded, but no much larger clone differs from it by a single base. Including the terminal cysteine and phenylalanine, the CDR3 comprises 13 residues. The CDR3 DNA has 39 bases and is translated from base 1. CDR1 LGHNT and CDR2 FRNRAP are derived from the germline V gene. V drops 5 bases and J drops 8 bases, leaving 13 bases in between.

The chain uses TRBV12-5 and TRBJ2-1, with the D call perhaps TRBD1 or TRBD2, each one matching 5 bases. The sample here was PBMCs from the stem cell graft donor, taken from the stem cell graft. The TCR comes from a human donor who donated a stem cell graft to a child with acute lymphoblastic leukemia. The CDR3 protein: CASGRWGFDEQFF. The nucleotide sequence reads as follows: TGTGCTAGTGGTAGGTGGGGGTTCGATGAGCAGTTCTTC.